The 9 T cell receptor beta chains in this list originate from one sample, sequenced in a study of breast tumors, draining lymph nodes, adjacent tissues. The lymph nodes were axillary draining lymph nodes from breast cancer patients. TCRdb re-derived calls from the multiplex PCR reads in MiXCR, one entry per CDR3 protein. The table lists about 230,000 distinct CDR3 sequences, approximately 31% of them singletons. Sequenced material: axillary lymph node tissue. The receptors were sampled from a female donor with breast cancer. Some clones in this sample may be carry-over from other donors' samples.

Of note for this clonotype: Just one base apart from a much larger clone, this may be a read error. The rearrangement links TRBV3-1 to TRBJ2-2; no clear D gene. CDR3 length: 16 residues. CDR1 is LGHDT, CDR2 YNNKEL, per germline (reference sequence). CDR3 sequence reads: CPSSQAMGTNTGELFF. The DNA for the CDR3 is TGTCCCAGCAGCCAAGCCATGGGTACGAACACCGGGGAGCTGTTTTTT.

This clonotype occurred many times. The chain links TRBV30 to TRBJ2-5, with TRBD2 as a possible D gene (7 bases). The CDR3 has 15 residues. Germline V lookup: CDR1 GTSNPN, CDR2 SVGIG (reference sequence). V lost 3 bases to trimming and J lost 5 bases, with 19 bases between them. This CDR3 is CAWRTKGGGPETQYF. The CDR3 coding sequence is TGTGCCTGGAGGACTAAAGGGGGAGGGCCCGAGACCCAGTACTTC. Full variable domain (rest looked up from reference TRBV30 and TRBJ2-5): SQTIHQWPATLVQPVGSPLSLECTVEGTSNPNLYWYRQAAGRGLQLLFYSVGIGQISSEVPQNLSASRPQDRQFILSSKKLLLSDSGFYLCAWRTKGGGPETQYFGPGTRLLVL.

This clonotype was seen ten or more times. The V gene is TRBV30, the J gene TRBJ1-6; D is uncertain. V lost 4 bases to trimming and J lost 1 base, with 8 bases between them. This CDR3 is 14 amino acids long. In germline, CDR1 is GTSNPN, CDR2 SVGIG (reference sequence). DNA for the CDR3: TGTGCCTGGAACCGGGGATCCTATAATTCACCCCTCCACTTT. This translates into CAWNRGSYNSPLHF.

About this clonotype: This may be a read error: a much more frequent sequence differs by one nucleotide. Lacking the conserved final phenylalanine or tryptophan, this CDR3 likely reflects a read error. The chain recombines TRBV5-6 with TRBJ2-5; 14 bases fit TRBD2. Germline V gene sequence: CDR1 SGHDT, CDR2 YYEEEE. The CDR3 is made up of 16 amino acids. With V trimmed by 4 bases and J by 4 bases, 6 bases remained unmatched. CDR3 sequence reads: CASSDGGLAGAETQYL. CDR3 DNA sequence: TGTGCCAGCAGCGACGGGGGACTAGCGGGAGCAGAGACCCAGTACCTC.

This clonotype has ten or more counts. The chain combines TRBV4-1 with TRBJ2-6; TRBD2 might be the D (5 bases). The CDR3 covers 19 residues. Germline CDR1 MGHRA, CDR2 YSYEKL. Trimming removed 0 bases at V and 4 bases at J, with 19 bases between. The CDR3 reads CASSQDFRGLAAGANVLTF. As DNA, the CDR3 is TGCGCCAGCAGCCAAGATTTTAGAGGGTTAGCAGCGGGGGCCAACGTCCTGACTTTC.

Note on this clonotype: With a much larger clone just one base away, this may be a read error. This chain joins TRBV18 and TRBJ1-2; 10 positions agree with TRBD1. This CDR3 has 17 residues. The germline V gene encodes CDR1 KGHSH and CDR2 LQKENI. The CDR3 DNA is TGTGCCGGCTCACCCACTTCGGACAGGGGGACTAACTATGGCTACACCTTC. This encodes CAGSPTSDRGTNYGYTF. The full variable domain, its missing parts supplied by reference TRBV18 and TRBJ1-2, is NAGVMQNPRHLVRRRGQEARLRCSPMKGHSHVYWYRQLPEEGLKFMVYLQKENIIDESGMPKERFSAEFPKEGPSILRIQQVVRGDSAAYFCAGSPTSDRGTNYGYTFGSGTRLTVV.

Many counts were recorded for this clonotype. CDR3 in amino acids: CASSQKTGANEQFF. The CDR3 DNA is TGTGCCAGCAGCCAGAAGACAGGGGCCAATGAGCAGTTCTTC. J is TRBJ2-1 and V is TRBV3-1, with 8 bases lining up with TRBD1. The V and J ends lost 3 bases and 6 bases, in that order; junction bases with no gene match: 4. The CDR3 is made up of 14 amino acids. The V gene's germline CDR1 is LGHDT and CDR2 YNNKEL (reference sequence).

This chain connects TRBV2 to TRBJ2-3; TRBD2 is a possible D gene (6 bases). The germline gives CDR1 SNHLY, CDR2 FYNNEI. The germline V and J ends were trimmed by 3 bases and 1 base, with 11 bases remaining between them. This CDR3 is built from 15 residues. DNA for the CDR3: TGTGCCAGCAGTGATGTAGCGGCGGGCACAGATACGCAGTATTTT. Translated: CASSDVAAGTDTQYF.

V usage is TRBV5-6 and J usage is TRBJ2-5; D unclear. The V and J ends lost 1 base and 5 bases respectively, with 9 bases between them. Germline V gene lookup returns CDR1 SGHDT and CDR2 YYEEEE. The length of the CDR3 is 13 residues. This CDR3 reads CASSLIGPETQYF. CDR3 DNA sequence: TGTGCCAGCAGCTTGATAGGGCCGGAGACCCAGTACTTC.